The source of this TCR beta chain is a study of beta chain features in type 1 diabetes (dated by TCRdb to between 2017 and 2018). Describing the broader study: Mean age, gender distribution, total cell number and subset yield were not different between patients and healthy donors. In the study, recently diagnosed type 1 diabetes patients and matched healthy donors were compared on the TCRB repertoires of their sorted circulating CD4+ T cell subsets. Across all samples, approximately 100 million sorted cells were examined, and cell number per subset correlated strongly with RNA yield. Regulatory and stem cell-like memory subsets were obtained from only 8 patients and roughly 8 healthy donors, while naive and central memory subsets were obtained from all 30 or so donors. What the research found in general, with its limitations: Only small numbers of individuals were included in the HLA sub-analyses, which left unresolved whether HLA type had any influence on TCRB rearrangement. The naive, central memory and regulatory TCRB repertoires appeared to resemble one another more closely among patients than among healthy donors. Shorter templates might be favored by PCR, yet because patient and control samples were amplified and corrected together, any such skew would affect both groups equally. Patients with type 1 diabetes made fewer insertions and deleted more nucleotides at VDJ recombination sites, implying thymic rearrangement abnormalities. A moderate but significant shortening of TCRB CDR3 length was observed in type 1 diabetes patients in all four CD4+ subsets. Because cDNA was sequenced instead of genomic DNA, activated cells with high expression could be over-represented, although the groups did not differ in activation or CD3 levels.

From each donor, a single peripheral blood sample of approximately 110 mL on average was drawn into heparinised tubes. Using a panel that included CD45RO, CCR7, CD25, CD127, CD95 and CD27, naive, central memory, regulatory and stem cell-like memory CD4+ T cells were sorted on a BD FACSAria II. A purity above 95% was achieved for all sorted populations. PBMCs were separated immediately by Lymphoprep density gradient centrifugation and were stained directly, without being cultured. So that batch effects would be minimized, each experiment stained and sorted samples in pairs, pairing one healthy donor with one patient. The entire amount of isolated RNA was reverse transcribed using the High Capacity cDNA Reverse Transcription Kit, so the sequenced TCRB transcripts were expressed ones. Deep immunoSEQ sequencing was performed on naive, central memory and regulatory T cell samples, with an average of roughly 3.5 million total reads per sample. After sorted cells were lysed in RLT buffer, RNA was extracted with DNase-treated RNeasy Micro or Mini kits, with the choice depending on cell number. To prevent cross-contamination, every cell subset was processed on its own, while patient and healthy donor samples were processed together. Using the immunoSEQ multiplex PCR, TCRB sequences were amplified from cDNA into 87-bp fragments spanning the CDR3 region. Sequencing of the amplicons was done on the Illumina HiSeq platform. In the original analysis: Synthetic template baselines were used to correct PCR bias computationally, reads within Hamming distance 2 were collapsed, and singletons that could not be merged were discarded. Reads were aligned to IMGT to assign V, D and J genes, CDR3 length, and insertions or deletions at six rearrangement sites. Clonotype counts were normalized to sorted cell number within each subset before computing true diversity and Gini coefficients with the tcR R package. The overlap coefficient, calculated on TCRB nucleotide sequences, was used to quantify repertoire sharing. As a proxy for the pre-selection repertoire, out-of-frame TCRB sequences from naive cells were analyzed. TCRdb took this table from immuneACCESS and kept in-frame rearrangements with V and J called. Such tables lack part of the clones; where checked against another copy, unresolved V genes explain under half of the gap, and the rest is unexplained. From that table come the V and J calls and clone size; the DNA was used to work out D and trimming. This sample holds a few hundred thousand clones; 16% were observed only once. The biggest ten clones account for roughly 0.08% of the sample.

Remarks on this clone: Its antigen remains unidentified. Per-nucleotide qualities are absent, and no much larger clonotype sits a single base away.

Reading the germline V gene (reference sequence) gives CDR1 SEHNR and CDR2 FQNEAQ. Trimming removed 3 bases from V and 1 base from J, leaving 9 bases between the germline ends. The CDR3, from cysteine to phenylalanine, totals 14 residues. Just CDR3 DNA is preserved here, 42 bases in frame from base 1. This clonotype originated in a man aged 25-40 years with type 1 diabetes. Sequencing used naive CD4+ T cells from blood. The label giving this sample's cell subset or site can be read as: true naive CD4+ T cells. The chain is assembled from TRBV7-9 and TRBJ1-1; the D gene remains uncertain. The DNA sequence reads TGTGCCAGCAGCTTGCCCGAGAAGAACACTGAAGCTTTCTTT. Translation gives CASSLPEKNTEAFF.